This section outlines one T cell receptor (beta chain) sequence together with its context. This clone was recorded once. Its antigen is unknown. Base qualities are not provided; no much larger clone lies one nucleotide away. From the cysteine up to the phenylalanine, the CDR3 has a length of 15 residues. Just the 45-base CDR3 DNA is kept, in frame starting at base 1. V is cut by 9 bases and J by 5 bases, and the space between the germline ends is 20 bases. CDR1 and CDR2 were assigned from the germline V gene (reference sequence) as LNHDA and SQIVND. These data are taken from a study of identifying expanded T cells in peripheral blood (dated by TCRdb to the late 2010s). Context from the whole study: Technical replicates were generated by sequencing separate aliquots of the same genomic DNA pool, with four replicates compared pairwise. The investigation overall reported the following: The binomial model flagged approximately 1.2 differentially abundant clones between technical replicates but around 15 over around two weeks and about 19 over four weeks. Across all healthy-donor time intervals, the beta-binomial model significantly cut both the number of clones called differentially abundant and the false-positive rate. The authors expected that biological variance in healthy repertoires might rise further over much longer intervals, such as months to years. Across all healthy donors, variance in clone template counts between roughly 2-week samples was found to increase significantly with total template count.

During the collection period, no infections or other immune events were recorded for the healthy donors. To calibrate time-dependent variance in a beta-binomial model of T-cell clone differential abundance, blood repertoires from healthy donors were used as a training cohort. The training cohort included approximately ten healthy donors, of whom 3 were female and 7 were male. Donor ages ranged from 29 to 64 years, with an average of about 44 years. Whole blood was collected from each healthy donor at three time points spaced roughly two weeks apart and obtained from a commercial supplier. Genomic DNA was extracted from unsorted whole blood for immunosequencing. TCRbeta CDR3 regions were profiled by bias-controlled multiplex PCR amplification of genomic DNA with the immunoSEQ Assay. The paper's processing steps were these. The absolute abundance of each unique TCRbeta CDR3 region was quantified after sequences were collapsed and filtered. Differential abundance was tested with two models: a binomial (Fisher-equivalent) model and a beta-binomial model that adds time-dependent variance fitted from healthy donors. Clones with fewer than 5 combined templates were removed, and a clone was called differentially abundant if the clone's Benjamini-Hochberg FDR was below 0.01. Beta-binomial variance was modeled as a function of total template count across the two samples using the form v = (b*log(k)+a)^2. TCRdb holds this immuneACCESS table with in-frame rearrangements only. Some clones are missing; in checked studies, unresolved V genes explain under half, and the rest has no known cause. The DNA gave D and trimming, while V, J and clone size come from that table. The sample table shows 95,000 to 100,000 clones, and around 85% are seen once. The ten most abundant clones make up approximately 18% of the sample.

Input material: blood. This clonotype originated in a person between 18 and 69 years old in good health. The rearranged chain carries TRBV19 and TRBJ1-5; no D segment can be confidently identified. The sequenced DNA: TGTGCCAGCAGAGTGAGCTTCAGGTTCGATCAGCCCCAGCATTTT. Its translation is CASRVSFRFDQPQHF.